The rows below give T cell receptor beta chains drawn from one sample of a study of blood T cells in healthy people across ages. MiXCR, run by TCRdb on the 5' RACE reads, gives a single entry per CDR3 protein. The sample contains about 690,000 distinct CDR3 sequences, 40% to 50% of which appear only once. Sequencing was performed on blood. The receptors come from a man of 80 years or more in good health. Each CDR3 is given with its conserved first and last residue. D genes are given only for firm matches. Some rows mark clone size as missing; the rest say once, few, many or name a class of expanded clone.

TRBV5-1	.	TRBJ1-6	.	TGCGCCAGCAGCCTTGGAAGGCCCGGAATGAATTCACCCCTCCACTTT	CASSLGRPGMNSPLHF
TRBV4-2	.	TRBJ2-3	.	TGTGCCAGCAGTCAAGTTACAGCGGTCACAGATACGCAGTATTTT	CASSQVTAVTDTQYF
TRBV6-2/TRBV6-3	.	TRBJ1-2	.	TGTGCCAGCAGTTACGAGGGCGCCGCCGTCTATGGCTACACCTTC	CASSYEGAAVYGYTF
TRBV18	TRBD1	TRBJ1-6	.	TGTGCCAGCTCCAACAACCGGGACAGAAATTATAATTCACCCCTCCACTTT	CASSNNRDRNYNSPLHF
TRBV20-1	TRBD1	TRBJ1-2	once	TGCAGTGCGCCTGGACAGGGAGTCTATGGCTACACCTTC	CSAPGQGVYGYTF
TRBV5-1	.	TRBJ2-1	.	TGCGCCAGCAGCTTGGGCTTCAGGTCCAACTTAGGATACAATGAGCAGTTCTTC	CASSLGFRSNLGYNEQFF
TRBV10-3	.	TRBJ2-5	few	TGTGCCATCAGTGGGGCAGGGGTAGAGACCCAGTACTTC	CAISGAGVETQYF
TRBV25-1	TRBD2	TRBJ2-1	.	TGTGCCAGCAGGTCATCCCGCGGACTAGCGGGGGGAGATGAGCAGTTCTTC	CASRSSRGLAGGDEQFF
TRBV15	TRBD1	TRBJ2-7	many	TGTGCCACCAGCAGAAACACCGGGACAGCAACCTACGAGCAGTACTTC	CATSRNTGTATYEQYF
TRBV4-3	.	TRBJ2-5	.	TGCGCCAGCAGCCAAGACAGGGGCCAGACCCAGTACTTC	CASSQDRGQTQYF
TRBV20-1	.	TRBJ1-4	many	TGCAGTGCTAGTTCTCCGAATGAAAAACTGTTTTTT	CSASSPNEKLFF
TRBV3-1	.	TRBJ2-2	.	TGTGCCAGCAGTTTTTGGGCAGACAGACGCACCGGGGAGCTGTTTTTT	CASSFWADRRTGELFF
TRBV6-2/TRBV6-3	TRBD2	TRBJ2-7	.	TGTGCCAGCAGTTATCCGTCCGGGGGGGTGGCCTACGAGCAGTACTTC	CASSYPSGGVAYEQYF
TRBV20-1	.	TRBJ2-7	many	TGCAGTGCTAGAGATAGTCTGGGACCACAAGCCCACGAGCAGTACTTC	CSARDSLGPQAHEQYF
TRBV6-2/TRBV6-3	.	TRBJ2-3	.	TGTGCCAGCAGTCCCCGCAGCAGGGTAACAGATACGCAGTATTTT	CASSPRSRVTDTQYF
TRBV20-1	.	TRBJ1-6	once	TGCAGTGCTACGGCAGCAAGCTCCTATAATTCACCCCTCCACTTT	CSATAASSYNSPLHF
TRBV12-5	TRBD2	TRBJ2-7	.	TGTGCTAGTGGTACTACCGGGACTAGCAGGAGGAATGAGCAGTACTTC	CASGTTGTSRRNEQYF
TRBV5-1	.	TRBJ2-7	few	TGCGCCAGCAGCGCGCCACAGGGTTACGAGCAGTACTTC	CASSAPQGYEQYF
TRBV20-1	TRBD1	TRBJ2-5	.	TGCAGTGCTAGGAAGGACAGGTTCGCGGAACGAGAGACCCAGTACTTC	CSARKDRFAERETQYF
TRBV20-1	.	TRBJ2-1	few	TGCAGTGCTAGGGGTTGGAGGGGCTCCTACAATGAGCAGTTCTTC	CSARGWRGSYNEQFF
TRBV29-1	.	TRBJ1-1	.	TGCAGCGGGTCGACAGGATTGAACACTGAAGCTTTCTTT	CSGSTGLNTEAFF
TRBV20-1	.	TRBJ2-5	few	TGCAGTGCTAACACCCAAGAGACCCAGTACTTC	CSANTQETQYF
TRBV4-2	.	TRBJ2-1	few	TGTGCCAGCAGCCAAGATAGTGCAGGGAGAAACAATGAGCAGTTCTTC	CASSQDSAGRNNEQFF
TRBV28	TRBD2	TRBJ2-7	many	TGTGCCAGCAACCTAAGCGGGGCAGGACAAAACCCCAATGAGCAGTACTTC	CASNLSGAGQNPNEQYF
TRBV27	.	TRBJ2-3	few	TGTGCCAGCAGCGGGAACTTATTAAACACAGATACGCAGTATTTT	CASSGNLLNTDTQYF
TRBV7-2	.	TRBJ2-1	few	TGTGCCAGCAGCTTAGGGTTTGGGAAGTACAATGAGCAGTTCTTC	CASSLGFGKYNEQFF
TRBV14	TRBD1	TRBJ2-1	many	TGTGCCAGCAGCCGTCAGGGGGCGCGCCGGAATGAGCAGTTCTTC	CASSRQGARRNEQFF
TRBV7-2	.	TRBJ2-3	many	TGTGCCAGCAGCTTAGAGGGCCAGGGAACAGATACGCAGTATTTT	CASSLEGQGTDTQYF
TRBV24-1	TRBD2	TRBJ2-3	.	TGTGCCACCAGTGATCCAGGCGGGGGTGTCACAGATACGCAGTATTTT	CATSDPGGGVTDTQYF
TRBV24-1	TRBD1	TRBJ2-1	.	TGTGCCACCAGTGAAAGGACAGGGGGTAGGAATGAGCAGTTCTTC	CATSERTGGRNEQFF
TRBV7-2	TRBD2	TRBJ2-4	few	TGTGCCAGCAGCTCCCCCGGGACTAGCGCAAACATTCAGTACTTC	CASSSPGTSANIQYF
TRBV20-1	TRBD1	TRBJ2-6	.	TGCAGTGCCACCGGGACAGGGGGGGCCAACGTCCTGACTTTC	CSATGTGGANVLTF
TRBV27	.	TRBJ2-5	few	TGTGCCAGCAGTTTGGACACCCGGTACCAAGAGACCCAGTACTTC	CASSLDTRYQETQYF
TRBV25-1	.	TRBJ2-6	.	TGTGCCAGCAGTGAAGGGCGGGGAGGAGCTTCTGGGGCCAACGTCCTGACTTTC	CASSEGRGGASGANVLTF
TRBV20-1	.	TRBJ2-5	.	TGCAGTGTCTACCCGGGCTCGGGGGAGACCCAGTACTTC	CSVYPGSGETQYF
TRBV10-3	.	TRBJ2-7	few	TGTGCCATCTCGGGGGGCTACTACGAGCAGTACTTC	CAISGGYYEQYF
TRBV6-4	.	TRBJ2-2	.	TGTGCCAGCAGTGAAGGCAGACTCACCGGGGAGCTGTTTTTT	CASSEGRLTGELFF
TRBV20-1	.	TRBJ2-1	.	TGCAGTGCTAGAGGGGGACTCAATGAGCAGTTCTTC	CSARGGLNEQFF
TRBV18	TRBD2	TRBJ2-7	.	TGTGCCAGCTCACCACAAGGGCGGGGGGGCCGTGGTGCCCACTACGAGCAGTACTTC	CASSPQGRGGRGAHYEQYF
TRBV7-9	.	TRBJ1-2	.	TGTGCCAGCAGCTCCTTGACAGAGAACTATGGCTACACCTTC	CASSSLTENYGYTF
TRBV20-1	.	TRBJ2-1	.	TGCAGTGTAAAGCGGCGGGGAGTTTACAATGAGCAGTTCTTC	CSVKRRGVYNEQFF
TRBV7-2	.	TRBJ2-3	few	TGTGCCAGCAGCTTATCTCTGGTAGCAACAGATACGCAGTATTTT	CASSLSLVATDTQYF
TRBV10-3	.	TRBJ1-1	.	TGTGCCATCAGTCCGATGGGACGGAAAAACACTGAAGCTTTCTTT	CAISPMGRKNTEAFF
TRBV28	.	TRBJ2-2	.	TGTGCCAGCAGTAACCGGGACATCACCGGGGAGCTGTTTTTT	CASSNRDITGELFF
TRBV3-1	TRBD2	TRBJ2-7	few	TGTGCCAGCAGCCAAGATCGGGGACTAGCGGGGGGCAACGAGCAGTACTTC	CASSQDRGLAGGNEQYF